The source of this T cell receptor beta chain is a study of molecular identifiers for immune sequencing clone quantification. This clonotype was detected a few times. TCRdb called the PCR reads again in MiXCR, with one record for every CDR3 protein. Of about 630,000 distinct CDR3 sequences in the sample, roughly 27% are singletons; the top ten hold 0.7% to 0.95%. With V trimmed by 3 bases and J by 6 bases, 10 bases remained unmatched. From germline, CDR1 is MDHEN and CDR2 SYDVKM. The CDR3 is 15 amino acids. Sequencing input: naive CD8+ T cells from blood, with Jurkat cell RNA spiked in. This sample's subset: FACS-sorted CD8+CD4-CCR7+CD45RA+ naive T cells. The rearrangement links TRBV28 to TRBJ1-2; 7 bases are a match to TRBD1. The TCR was taken from a human donor in good health. Some libraries in this study had Jurkat cell RNA spiked in. The CDR3, as DNA: TGTGCCAGCAGTTTCCGAGGACAGGTTGGCCATGGCTACACCTTC. This translates into CASSFRGQVGHGYTF.